Described below is a single T cell receptor beta chain sequence and its context. The sample comes from a study of control samples from healthy donors and cancer patients. This table comes from immunoSEQ multiplex PCR, and its TCRdb copy is limited to in-frame clones, with some not included. The sample lists under 150,000 clones; about 91% were seen once. The CDR3 runs to 13 residues. The V end lost 3 bases, the J end lost 1 base, and 6 bases lay between the germline ends. Germline V gene data show CDR1 as MNHNY and CDR2 as SVGAGI (reference sequence). This clonotype was obtained from a man in his forties in good health. The chain is built from TRBV6-6 and TRBJ1-1; D is unresolved. The sample comprised blood. The CDR3: CASSYLGNTEAFF. Written as DNA, the CDR3 is TGTGCCAGCAGTTATTTAGGGAACACTGAAGCTTTCTTT.